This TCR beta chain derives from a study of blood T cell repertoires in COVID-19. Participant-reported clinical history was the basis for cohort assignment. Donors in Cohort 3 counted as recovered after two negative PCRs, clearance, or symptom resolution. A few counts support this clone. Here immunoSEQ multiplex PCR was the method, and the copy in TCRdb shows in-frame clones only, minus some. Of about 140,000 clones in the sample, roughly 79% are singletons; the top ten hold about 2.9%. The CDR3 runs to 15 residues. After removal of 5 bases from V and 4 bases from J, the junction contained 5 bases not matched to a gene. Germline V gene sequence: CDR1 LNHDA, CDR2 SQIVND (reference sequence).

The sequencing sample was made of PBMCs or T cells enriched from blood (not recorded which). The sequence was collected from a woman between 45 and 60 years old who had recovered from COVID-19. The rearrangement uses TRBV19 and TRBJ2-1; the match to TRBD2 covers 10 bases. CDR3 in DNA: TGTGCCAGTAGTCCAACTAGCGGGAATTACAATGAGCAGTTCTTC. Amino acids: CASSPTSGNYNEQFF.